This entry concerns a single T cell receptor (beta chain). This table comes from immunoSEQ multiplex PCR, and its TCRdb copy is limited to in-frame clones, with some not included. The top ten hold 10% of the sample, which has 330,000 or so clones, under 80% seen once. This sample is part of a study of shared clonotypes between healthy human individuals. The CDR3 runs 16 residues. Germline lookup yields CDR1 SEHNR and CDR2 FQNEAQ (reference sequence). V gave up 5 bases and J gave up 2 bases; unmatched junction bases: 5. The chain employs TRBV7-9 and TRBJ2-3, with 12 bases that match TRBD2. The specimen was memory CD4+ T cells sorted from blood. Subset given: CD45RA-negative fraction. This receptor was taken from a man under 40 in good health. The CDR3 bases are TGTGCCAGCAGCCCGGGACTAGCGGGCCCCACAGATACGCAGTATTTT. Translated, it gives CASSPGLAGPTDTQYF.